This T cell receptor beta chain originates from a study of Ad26.COV2.S vaccination and SARS-CoV-2 variants. Study results and caveats: Spike-specific TCR breadth ran higher among vaccine recipients than placebo recipients. Marked by substantial breadth, spike-specific CD8+ and CD4+ T cell responses were reportedly seen after vaccination.

TCRdb's table, derived via immunoSEQ multiplex PCR, lists solely in-frame clones and lacks some. Of around 320,000 clones in the sample, around 90% were seen once. This clone has only a few counts. The antigen is unknown. V lost 1 base, J lost 1 base, and 9 bases stayed unmatched. Germline assignment: CDR1 LGHNA and CDR2 YNFKEQ. CDR3 length: 17 residues. Sample treatment: around 19 received Ad26.COV2.S at low or high dose, single or two shots; roughly five received placebo; per-sample allocation not given. Following the first vaccine or placebo injection, samples were taken on day 63. An Ad26 vector expressing Wuhan-strain SARS-CoV-2 spike constituted the vaccine.

This TCR was recovered from a person between 18 and 65 years old who received the Ad26.COV2.S COVID-19 vaccine or a placebo. Sample: peripheral blood, taken in a trial of Ad26.COV2.S vaccine versus placebo. This chain joins TRBV4-2 and TRBJ1-2, with 7 bases lining up with TRBD1. CDR3 coding DNA: TGTGCCAGCAGCCAAGTTTGGGACAGAAGAAATAACTATGGCTACACCTTC. Translation gives CASSQVWDRRNNYGYTF.